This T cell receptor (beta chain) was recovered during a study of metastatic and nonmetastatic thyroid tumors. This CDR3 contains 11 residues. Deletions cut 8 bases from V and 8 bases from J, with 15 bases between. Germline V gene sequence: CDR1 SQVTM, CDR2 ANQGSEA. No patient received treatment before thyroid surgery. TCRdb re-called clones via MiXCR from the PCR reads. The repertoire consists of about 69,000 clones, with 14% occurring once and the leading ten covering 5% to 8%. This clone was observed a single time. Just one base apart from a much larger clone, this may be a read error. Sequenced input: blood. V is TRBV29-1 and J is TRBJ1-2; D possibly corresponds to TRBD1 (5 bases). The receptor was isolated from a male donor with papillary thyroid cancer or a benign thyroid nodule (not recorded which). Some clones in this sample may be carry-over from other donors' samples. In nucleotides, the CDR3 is TGCAGCTTTGTAAGCGGGGGAGGCTACACCTTC. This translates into CSFVSGGGYTF.